This is a list of T cell receptor beta chains from one sample in a study of PD-1 blockade in mismatch repair-deficient tumors. The data were produced by immunoSEQ multiplex PCR, yet TCRdb's version contains in-frame clones alone and is incomplete. The table has 90,000 to 130,000 clones, over 65% seen once. The source was peripheral blood, collected more than 58 weeks after starting pembrolizumab. The receptor source for this set is an adult with mismatch repair-deficient cancer. Each CDR3 is given with its conserved first and last residue. D genes are given only for firm matches. Expanded clones are given a class, and other clones once, few, many or no size at all.

few	TRBD2	TRBJ2-3	TRBV7-2	CASTPLGAGLGDTQYF	TGTGCCAGCACCCCCCTAGGAGCGGGATTAGGAGATACGCAGTATTTT
-	-	TRBJ1-2	TRBV5-4	CASSSPTVPNYGYTF	TGTGCCAGCAGCTCCCCGACAGTCCCTAACTATGGCTACACCTTC
-	TRBD2	TRBJ2-2	TRBV25-1	CASSEAGLAGIGELFF	TGTGCCAGCAGTGAAGCTGGACTAGCTGGTATCGGGGAGCTGTTTTTT
-	-	TRBJ1-3	TRBV9	CASSVRSGQGNTIYF	TGTGCCAGCAGCGTACGTTCAGGGCAAGGAAACACCATATATTTT
-	-	TRBJ2-3	TRBV27	CASSWSTSTDTQYF	TGTGCCAGCAGTTGGTCTACTAGCACAGATACGCAGTATTTT
-	-	TRBJ1-1	TRBV7-2	CASSPRTELNTEAFF	TGTGCCAGCAGCCCGAGGACAGAGTTGAACACTGAAGCTTTCTTT
-	-	TRBJ1-2	TRBV28	CATQGTKYGYTF	TGTGCCACACAAGGGACAAAGTATGGCTACACCTTC
-	-	TRBJ1-1	TRBV9	CASSVVGTGSNTEAFF	TGTGCCAGCAGCGTAGTCGGAACAGGGTCCAACACTGAAGCTTTCTTT
-	TRBD1	TRBJ2-1	TRBV5-1	CASSRSTGVNEQFF	TGCGCCAGCAGCCGTTCGACAGGGGTTAATGAGCAGTTCTTC
-	-	TRBJ1-1	TRBV9	CASSPLVEGAFF	TGTGCCAGCAGCCCCCTTGTCGAGGGAGCTTTCTTT
once	-	TRBJ1-5	TRBV30	CAWSVRRDQPQHF	TGTGCCTGGAGTGTACGAAGGGATCAGCCCCAGCATTTT